In this sample, the clone carrying this TCR beta chain turned up many times. Germline CDR1 and CDR2: SQVTM and ANQGSEA. The ends lost 6 bases at V and 0 bases at J; junction bases unmatched: 2. The CDR3 spans 13 residues. The data derive from a study of patients and donors after allogeneic stem cell transplantation. TCRdb reprocessed the RT-PCR reads via MiXCR and lists one record per CDR3 protein. The sample consists of about 400,000 distinct CDR3 sequences, 16% of them appearing once. This TCR came from a human donor who was either an allogeneic HSCT recipient or a stem cell or donor lymphocyte infusion donor (not recorded which). It is not recorded whose cells these are; they may come from a transplant donor. The chain recombines TRBV29-1 with TRBJ2-1; 7 bases align to TRBD1. The sample taken for sequencing was blood, either unsorted or a sorted T cell fraction (not recorded which). Here the CDR3 DNA reads TGCAGCGTGGGACAGAGCTCCTACAATGAGCAGTTCTTC. Translation gives CSVGQSSYNEQFF.